This T cell receptor beta chain was recorded in a study of shared clonotypes between healthy human individuals. This clone was detected only a few times. Original analysis: Because ImmunoSEQ provided only junction sequences with no quality scores, the filtering differed. Clones were sequenced by immunoSEQ multiplex PCR, and TCRdb holds only the in-frame ones, with some missing. That table furnishes V, J and clone size, whereas the DNA furnished D and trimming. The data show 980,000 or so clones, about three quarters seen once. CD4+ cells yielded CD45RA+ naive and CD45RA-negative memory subsets. Germline V gene data show CDR1 as LNHDA and CDR2 as SQIVND (reference sequence). Unmatched junction bases numbered 3, after V lost 3 bases and J lost 4 bases. CDR3 length: 14 residues.

Sequencing used memory CD4+ T cells sorted from blood. Subset here: CD45RA-negative fraction. The clonotype was recovered from a man between 18 and 35 years old in good health. V usage is TRBV19 and J usage is TRBJ1-5; the match to TRBD1 covers 7 bases. CDR3 protein: CASSMGTANQPQHF. CDR3 DNA: TGTGCCAGTAGTATGGGGACAGCGAATCAGCCCCAGCATTTT.